This is a list of T cell receptor beta chains from one sample in a study of blood T cell repertoires in COVID-19. Assay used: immunoSEQ multiplex PCR; TCRdb lists only in-frame clones, some missing. This sample carries roughly 80,000 clones, roughly 80% of them seen once, and the ten largest clones take 9.5% to 10%. Sequenced: peripheral blood. Receptors originate from a human donor in a cohort sampled during active COVID-19. CDR3s include the opening cysteine and the closing phenylalanine or tryptophan. D genes are given only for firm matches. The size field is filled for only some rows; it gives once, few, many or a size class.

TGTGCCAGCAGCTTCCGACAGGGGGTTAGCTCTGGAAACACCATATATTTT | CASSFRQGVSSGNTIYF | TRBJ1-3 | TRBV7-2 | TRBD1 | -
TGTGCCAGTACATGGGGAGCGGGGGCCAACGTCCTGACTTTC | CASTWGAGANVLTF | TRBJ2-6 | TRBV19 | - | -
TGCGCCAGCAGCCCAGCCCCTAGCGGGACGAACACCGGGGAGCTGTTTTTT | CASSPAPSGTNTGELFF | TRBJ2-2 | TRBV5-1 | TRBD2 | -
TGTGCCAGCTCACCCCGCCAGGGGGCGAGCACTGAAGCTTTCTTT | CASSPRQGASTEAFF | TRBJ1-1 | TRBV18 | TRBD1 | once
TGTGCCAGTAGTATAAGCCCCTGGGAGACCCAGTACTTC | CASSISPWETQYF | TRBJ2-5 | TRBV19 | - | -
TGTGCCAGCAGCGAAGGTCGGAGCCTGAACACTGAAGCTTTCTTT | CASSEGRSLNTEAFF | TRBJ1-1 | TRBV7-8 | - | few
TGTGCCAGCAGCGCGACAGGGGGAGTCTACAATGAGCAGTTCTTC | CASSATGGVYNEQFF | TRBJ2-1 | TRBV7-8 | TRBD1 | -
TGTGCCAGCTCACCGACACAAGTTAACTATGGCTACACCTTC | CASSPTQVNYGYTF | TRBJ1-2 | TRBV18 | - | -
TGCGCCAGCCGAAGGGGGCAGGAGGACAATGAGCAGTTCTTC | CASRRGQEDNEQFF | TRBJ2-1 | TRBV5-1 | TRBD1 | -
TGTGCCAGCAGCCGGACTCTAGCGGGGGGGCAAGAGACCCAGTACTTC | CASSRTLAGGQETQYF | TRBJ2-5 | TRBV7-2 | TRBD2 | -
TGCGCCAGCAGCTTACTAGCGGGGGGGGCGGAGCAGTACTTC | CASSLLAGGAEQYF | TRBJ2-7 | TRBV5-1 | TRBD2 | many
TGTGCCAGCAACCCTTACAGGGGGGGAAACACTGAAGCTTTCTTT | CASNPYRGGNTEAFF | TRBJ1-1 | TRBV6-5 | TRBD1 | -
TGTGCCAGCAGCAGTGGACAGGGGTATGGCTACACCTTC | CASSSGQGYGYTF | TRBJ1-2 | TRBV11-1 | TRBD1 | -
TGTGCCAGCACCCCATTTTACGAGCAGTACTTC | CASTPFYEQYF | TRBJ2-7 | TRBV2 | - | few
TGTGCCAGTGCCCGGGACATCCCTTCAACTAATGAAAAACTGTTTTTT | CASARDIPSTNEKLFF | TRBJ1-4 | TRBV19 | - | -
TGTGCCAGCAGCTTTGACAGGGGTTCCTACAATGAGCAGTTCTTC | CASSFDRGSYNEQFF | TRBJ2-1 | TRBV11-3 | TRBD1 | once
TGCGCCAGCAGCCAAGCGCGGGGGAACACTGAAGCTTTCTTT | CASSQARGNTEAFF | TRBJ1-1 | TRBV4-1 | - | -
TGTGCCAGCAGCCCACTAGCGGGGGGACCTTACAATGAGCAGTTCTTC | CASSPLAGGPYNEQFF | TRBJ2-1 | TRBV7-2 | TRBD2 | few
TGTGCCAGCAGTTCGGGGGGGGGCTCCTACGAGCAGTACTTC | CASSSGGGSYEQYF | TRBJ2-7 | TRBV6-5 | TRBD2 | -
TGTGCCAGCAGTTACGGCGGGGGGCCCTTCTCCTACGAGCAGTACTTC | CASSYGGGPFSYEQYF | TRBJ2-7 | TRBV6-5 | TRBD2 | -
TGTGCCAGCAGGGAGGGAAGCAGTTCACCCCTCCACTTT | CASREGSSSPLHF | TRBJ1-6 | TRBV6-5 | - | -
TGTGCCAGCTCATTTACGGGACACGGCAACGGGCAGCCCCAGCATTTT | CASSFTGHGNGQPQHF | TRBJ1-5 | TRBV18 | - | once
TGTGCCAGCAGCGTAGAGACAGGGGAGGTAGGTGGAGATACGCAGTATTTT | CASSVETGEVGGDTQYF | TRBJ2-3 | TRBV9 | TRBD1 | few
TGTGCCAGCAGTTACTCGCTAGCGGGGGACACTGAGCAGTTCTTC | CASSYSLAGDTEQFF | TRBJ2-1 | TRBV6-2/TRBV6-3 | TRBD2 | -
TGCGCCAGCAGCTTGGTGCCGGGGGTGAACACCGGGGAGCTGTTTTTT | CASSLVPGVNTGELFF | TRBJ2-2 | TRBV5-1 | - | once
TGTGCCAGCAGTTACGCGCAGGGGTCGGGACAAGAGACCCAGTACTTC | CASSYAQGSGQETQYF | TRBJ2-5 | TRBV6-5 | - | -
TGCGCCAGCAGCTTGGGTAGCCCCAATCAGCCCCAGCATTTT | CASSLGSPNQPQHF | TRBJ1-5 | TRBV5-1 | - | -
TGCGCCAGCAGCCAAGATCTCGCGAGGTCCTATAATTCACCCCTCCACTTT | CASSQDLARSYNSPLHF | TRBJ1-6 | TRBV4-3 | - | -
TGTGCCAGCAATCTTGATGACTCCAAGCCCACTGAAGCTTTCTTT | CASNLDDSKPTEAFF | TRBJ1-1 | TRBV6-6 | - | -
TGTGCCATCAGTAAACAGGGTCGCTCTGGAAACACCATATATTTT | CAISKQGRSGNTIYF | TRBJ1-3 | TRBV10-3 | - | -
TGTGCCAGCTCACCACCGGGGAGGGAGACCCAGTACTTC | CASSPPGRETQYF | TRBJ2-5 | TRBV18 | - | -
TGCGCCAGCAGCTTGGGGGACACATACTACGAGCAGTACTTC | CASSLGDTYYEQYF | TRBJ2-7 | TRBV5-1 | - | -
TGCAGCGCCGTCTTACCACTCGGGCTGGGGCGGGAGACCCAGTACTTC | CSAVLPLGLGRETQYF | TRBJ2-5 | TRBV29-1 | - | once
TGTGCCAGCAGCCCGGGGGGGAACAATGAGCAGTTCTTC | CASSPGGNNEQFF | TRBJ2-1 | TRBV6-5 | TRBD2 | once
TGTGCCAGCAGTTTTAAGGGGTCTGACGAGCAGTACTTC | CASSFKGSDEQYF | TRBJ2-7 | TRBV27 | - | -